This TCR beta chain was found in a study of blood T cell repertoires in COVID-19. Study summary: Samples of COVID-19 (acute and convalescent) were obtained from the United States, Italy and Spain.

Per the original methods: It was from reference gene primer amplification that nucleated cell counts were estimated. The data were produced by immunoSEQ multiplex PCR, yet TCRdb's version contains in-frame clones alone and is incomplete. The V and J calls and the clone size are those of that table, but D and trimming were determined from the DNA. In the table there are some 57,000 clones, roughly 83% of which are singletons. V lost 5 bases, J lost 5 bases, and 4 bases stayed unmatched. Germline values: CDR1 LGHDT, CDR2 YNNKEL (reference sequence). This CDR3 contains 13 residues. Source material: peripheral blood. This TCR derives from an elderly woman with acute or convalescent COVID-19. The chain links TRBV3-1 (or the pseudogene TRBV3-2) to TRBJ1-1; 8 bases align to TRBD1. CDR3 in amino acids: CASSDRGGTEAFF. CDR3 sequence (DNA): TGTGCCAGCAGCGACAGGGGAGGGACTGAAGCTTTCTTT.